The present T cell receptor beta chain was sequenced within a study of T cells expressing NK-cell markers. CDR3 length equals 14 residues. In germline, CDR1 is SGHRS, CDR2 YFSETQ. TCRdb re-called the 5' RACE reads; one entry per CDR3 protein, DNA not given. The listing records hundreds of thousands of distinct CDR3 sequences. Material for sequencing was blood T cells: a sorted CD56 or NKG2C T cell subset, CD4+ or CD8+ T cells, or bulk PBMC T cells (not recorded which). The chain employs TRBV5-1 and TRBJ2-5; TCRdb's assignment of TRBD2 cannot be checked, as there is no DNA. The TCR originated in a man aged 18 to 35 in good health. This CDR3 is CASSLAGTQETQYF.